The T cell receptor beta chain under discussion was sequenced for a study of shared clonotypes between healthy human individuals. Study-wide background: The study used three CD4 naive, three CD4 memory, two CD8 naive and one CD8 memory plate per donor.

The protocol was immunoSEQ multiplex PCR, while the TCRdb copy is restricted to in-frame clones and leaves out a portion. The table includes over a million clones, around 95% detected once. V lost 5 bases, J lost 5 bases, and 11 bases stayed unmatched. The V gene's germline CDR1 is SQVTM and CDR2 ANQGSEA. The length of the CDR3 is 14 residues. This rearrangement joins TRBV29-1 to TRBJ2-7; 8 nucleotides align to TRBD2. What was sequenced was naive CD4+ T cells sorted from blood. Specified subset: CD45RA+ positively selected. The source of this sequence is a man aged 30 to 39 in good health. CDR3 nucleotide sequence: TGCAGCGTTATAGGGCCCGGGAGGGTGAACGAGCAGTACTTC. Amino acids: CSVIGPGRVNEQYF.